Shown below are 14 T cell receptor beta chains from a single sample sequenced in a study of OX40 agonist ivuxolimab in advanced cancers. Profiling relied on immunoSEQ multiplex PCR, and the TCRdb table lists in-frame clones only, not all of them. The repertoire holds roughly 72,000 clones, with 81% as singletons. This material consisted of CD4+ or CD8+ T cells sorted from blood, taken in a trial of the OX40 agonist ivuxolimab. These receptors all come from an adult with an advanced solid tumor such as melanoma, head and neck, liver or kidney cancer.

The genes are TRBV9 and TRBJ1-1, with 9 bases matching TRBD1. This CDR3 is 16 amino acids long. The germline CDR1 and CDR2 sequences are SGDLS and YYNGEE. Losses at the gene ends were 3 bases for V and 5 bases for J; bases not matched to a gene: 11. CDR3 in DNA: TGTGCCAGCAGCGGCGTCACAGGGGGCGGGAGAACTGAAGCTTTCTTT. This encodes CASSGVTGGGRTEAFF.

This chain uses TRBV5-1 with TRBJ1-3; TRBD1 might be the D (5 bases). CDR1 and CDR2 (germline): SGHRS, YFSETQ. The CDR3 extends over 15 amino acids. V shed 4 bases and J shed 2 bases, with 13 bases lying between them. In DNA form, the CDR3 reads TGCGCCAGCAGCGTGCGGGGGGAAACTGGAAACACCATATATTTT. This gives the protein CASSVRGETGNTIYF.

CDR3 sequence reads: CASSQDRVSRGQYF. In nucleotides, the CDR3 is TGTGCCAGCAGCCAAGATAGGGTATCGAGAGGTCAGTACTTC. The chain couples TRBV4-2 to TRBJ2-5; D remains ambiguous. The CDR3 runs 14 residues. Germline lookup yields CDR1 LGHNA and CDR2 YNFKEQ. Trimming removed 0 bases at V and 11 bases at J, with 16 bases between.

This chain links TRBV6-5 with TRBJ2-7; TRBD1 matches 7 bases. There are 14 residues in the CDR3. V was clipped by 5 bases and J by 3 bases; unmatched bases: 7. Germline loops: CDR1 MNHEY, CDR2 SVGAGI. CDR3 loop: CASSETGTVYEQYF. The DNA of the CDR3 is TGTGCCAGCAGTGAGACCGGGACAGTCTACGAGCAGTACTTC.

This clone appeared a few times. CDR3 in amino acids: CASSEGRGLGYTF. The CDR3 nucleotides are TGTGCCAGCAGTGAGGGCAGGGGGCTTGGCTACACCTTC. This sequence joins TRBV2 and TRBJ1-2; 8 bases line up with TRBD1. This CDR3 is 13 amino acids long. Trimming removed 3 bases from V and 7 bases from J; junction bases left unmatched: 4. Germline CDR1 SNHLY, CDR2 FYNNEI.

The V and J genes are TRBV19 and TRBJ1-3; 7 bases are a match to TRBD1. The length of the CDR3 is 16 residues. Germline V lookup: CDR1 LNHDA, CDR2 SQIVND (reference sequence). The J segment lost 1 base and the V segment lost 3 bases, leaving 6 bases of the junction unmatched. DNA of the CDR3: TGTGCCAGTAGTATGGGGACAGAGGTTTCTGGAAACACCATATATTTT. It yields the protein CASSMGTEVSGNTIYF.

The chain joins TRBV27 to TRBJ2-7, with D unresolved. CDR3 length: 12 amino acids. CDR1 MNHEY and CDR2 SMNVEV come from the germline V gene (reference sequence). Trimming took 6 bases from V and 5 from J, leaving 11 bases between them. The CDR3 DNA is TGTGCCAGCAGCCGAAAAGCCGACGAGCAGTACTTC. Its translation: CASSRKADEQYF.

V usage is TRBV5-1 and J usage is TRBJ1-4; possibly TRBD1 for D (5 bases). This CDR3 contains 14 residues. With 6 bases removed from V and 0 bases from J, the gap between germline ends came to 9 bases. Germline V gives CDR1 SGHRS, CDR2 YFSETQ. CDR3 loop: CASTQGPTNEKLFF. For the CDR3, the DNA is TGCGCCAGCACCCAGGGTCCAACTAATGAAAAACTGTTTTTT.

This sequence joins TRBV2 and TRBJ1-2, with D possibly TRBD1 on 6 matching bases. The CDR3 extends over 15 amino acids. Looked up from germline, CDR1 is SNHLY and CDR2 is FYNNEI. Trimming left V 5 bases short and J 7 bases short, with 20 bases between. CDR3 in DNA: TGTGCCAGCAGTAGACATGAGGGGGGCGCGGGTGGCTACACCTTC. This encodes CASSRHEGGAGGYTF.

This chain uses TRBV10-3 with TRBJ1-1, with unresolved D. The CDR3 is 13 residues long. Germline CDR1 is ENHRY and CDR2 is SYGVKD. Trimming stripped 4 bases from V and 3 bases from J, with 9 bases between. CDR3 nucleotide sequence: TGTGCCATCAGTGTAGCCCGAGACACTGAAGCTTTCTTT. Translation: CAISVARDTEAFF.

The table lists this clone with a few counts. The V gene is TRBV19, the J gene TRBJ1-5, with TRBD1 matching over 7 bases. The germline CDR1 and CDR2 sequences are LNHDA and SQIVND (reference sequence). Trimming cost V 5 bases and J 3 bases; bases outside gene matches: 7. This CDR3 has 15 residues. Here the CDR3 DNA reads TGTGCCAGTAGTCAGGGACAGTGGAACAATCAGCCCCAGCATTTT. Amino acids: CASSQGQWNNQPQHF.

The J gene is TRBJ2-3, the V gene TRBV14, with TRBD2 as a possible D gene (5 bases). Germline V lookup: CDR1 SGHDN, CDR2 FVKESK. The CDR3 contains 18 residues. Trimming pared 2 bases from V and 4 bases from J, leaving 22 bases between. Written as DNA, the CDR3 is TGTGCCAGCAGCCAAATAAGTTCGAGCGGAGACTTGCCAGATACGCAGTATTTT. It encodes CASSQISSSGDLPDTQYF.

V gene TRBV5-8 combines with J gene TRBJ2-3; 8 bases align to TRBD2. The CDR3 spans 15 residues. Germline V gene data show CDR1 as SGHTS and CDR2 as YDEGEE. The V and J ends lost 4 bases and 6 bases, in that order; junction bases with no gene match: 10. The CDR3 sequence is CASSPNSGRRDTQYF. CDR3 coding DNA: TGTGCCAGCAGCCCTAACAGCGGGAGAAGGGATACGCAGTATTTT.

This chain links TRBV12-1 with TRBJ2-7; the table's D call, TRBD2, has no DNA check behind it. TRBV12-1 corresponds to a pseudogene. This CDR3 spans 15 amino acids. CDR3 nucleotide sequence: TGTGCCAGCAGCTTTTCGGGGGGGCCCTCCTACGAGCAGTACTTC. Translation: CASSFSGGPSYEQYF.